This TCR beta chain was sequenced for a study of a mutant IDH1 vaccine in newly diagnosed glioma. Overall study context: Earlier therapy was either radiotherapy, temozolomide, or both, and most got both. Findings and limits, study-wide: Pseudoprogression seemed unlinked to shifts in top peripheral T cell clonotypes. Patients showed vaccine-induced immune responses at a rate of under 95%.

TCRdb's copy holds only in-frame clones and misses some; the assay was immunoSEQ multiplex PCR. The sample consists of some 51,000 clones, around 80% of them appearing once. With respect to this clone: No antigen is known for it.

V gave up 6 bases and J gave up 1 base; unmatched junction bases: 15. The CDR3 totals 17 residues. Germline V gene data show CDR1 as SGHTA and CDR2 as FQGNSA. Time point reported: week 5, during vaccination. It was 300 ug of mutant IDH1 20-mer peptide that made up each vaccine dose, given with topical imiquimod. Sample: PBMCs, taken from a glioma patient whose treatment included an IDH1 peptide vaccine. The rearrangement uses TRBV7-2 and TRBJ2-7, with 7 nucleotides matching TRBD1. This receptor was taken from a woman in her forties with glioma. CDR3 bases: TGTGCCAGCAGTGCCGGGATTTGGGGCAGGGGGTCCTACGAGCAGTACTTC. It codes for CASSAGIWGRGSYEQYF.